Detailed here is one TCR beta chain. The data are from a study of blood T cell repertoires in COVID-19. Study as a whole: Both acute and convalescent COVID-19 samples were obtained from the United States, Italy and Spain. PBMCs, B-cell-depleted T cells, or T cells provided the cDNA or gDNA that made up the material.

As processed by the authors: Estimation of nucleated cell counts was performed using reference gene primer amplification. Repertoires were generated with immunoSEQ multiplex PCR, while TCRdb's copy carries only in-frame clones and drops some. The V and J calls and clone size come from that table; D and trimming were worked out from the DNA. The sample holds 110,000 to 150,000 clones, around nine tenths seen once. The CDR3 is 15 amino acids. Germline V CDR1 and CDR2: LGHDT, YNNKEL (reference sequence). V was clipped by 1 base and J by 12 bases; unmatched bases: 9. The specimen sequenced was peripheral blood. The sequence was collected from a man in his sixties with active or convalescent COVID-19. J is TRBJ2-1 and V is TRBV3-1 (or the pseudogene TRBV3-2); 10 bases are shared with TRBD2. The CDR3 region has the DNA TGTGCCAGCAGCCAAGCACTAGCGGGAACTCAAAGGCAGTTCTTC. It translates to CASSQALAGTQRQFF.